A single sample gave rise to the 13 T cell receptor beta chains below, sequenced in a study of blood T cell repertoires in COVID-19 (TCRdb year 2020). The library relied on the immunoSEQ multiplex PCR assay. Not all clones reach the TCRdb copy of this immuneACCESS table, which keeps in-frame sequences only. Checked studies attribute under half of the gap to unresolved V genes and leave the rest unexplained. This sample has more than 85,000 clones in its table, and approximately 85% of those were observed once. The ten largest clones represent about 3.9% of the sample. Sequencing input: peripheral blood. These receptors were collected from a man between 45 and 60 years old with acute or convalescent COVID-19.

The chain employs TRBV18 and TRBJ2-1; 11 nucleotides line up with TRBD2. With V trimmed by 3 bases and J by 4 bases, 5 bases remained unmatched. In germline, CDR1 is KGHSH, CDR2 LQKENI. CDR3 size: 16 residues. The CDR3 loop is CASSPRTSGFYNEQFF. In DNA, the CDR3 is TGTGCCAGCTCACCTAGGACTAGCGGGTTTTACAATGAGCAGTTCTTC.

V and J are TRBV19 and TRBJ1-5; weak D call: TRBD1 (5 bases). The V and J ends lost 5 bases and 6 bases respectively, with 11 bases between them. Germline CDR1 reads LNHDA; CDR2 reads SQIVND (reference sequence). The CDR3 has 13 residues. The CDR3: CASSFQGSQPQHF. The CDR3 DNA reads as TGTGCCAGTAGTTTCCAGGGAAGTCAGCCCCAGCATTTT. Complete variable domain (other parts from reference TRBV19 and TRBJ1-5): DGGITQSPKYLFRKEGQNVTLSCEQNLNHDAMYWYRQDPGQGLRLIYYSQIVNDFQKGDIAEGYSVSREKKESFPLTVTSAQKNPTAFYLCASSFQGSQPQHFGDGTRLSIL.

There are a few counts of this clone. At the DNA level, this CDR3 is encoded by other sequences in the same sample as well. The V and J genes are TRBV30 and TRBJ2-2; D unresolved. The CDR3 has 16 residues. Germline-derived CDR1 and CDR2 are GTSNPN and SVGIG (reference sequence). Trimming left V 2 bases short and J 1 base short, with 14 bases between. CDR3 in amino acids: CAWSPLLRQNTGELFF. The CDR3, as DNA: TGTGCCTGGAGTCCCTTACTAAGGCAGAACACCGGGGAGCTGTTTTTT.

V and J are TRBV7-6 and TRBJ1-5, with 8 nucleotides matching TRBD1. The CDR3 has 13 amino acids. Germline values: CDR1 SGHVS, CDR2 FNYEAQ. The junction had 2 bases not matched to a gene; V was cut back by 5 bases and J by 5 bases. The CDR3 nucleotides read TGTGCCAGCAGCCCGGACAGGGATCAGCCCCAGCATTTT. It is translated as CASSPDRDQPQHF.

V usage is TRBV5-1 and J usage is TRBJ1-4; tentative D call: TRBD1 (6 bases). Trimming took 3 bases from V and 5 from J, leaving 8 bases between them. CDR3 length: 13 amino acids. Germline CDR1 is SGHRS and CDR2 is YFSETQ. CDR3: CASSSQGNEKLFF. CDR3 coding DNA: TGCGCCAGCAGCTCACAGGGAAATGAAAAACTGTTTTTT. Together with reference TRBV5-1 and TRBJ1-4, the CDR3 gives the full variable domain: KAGVTQTPRYLIKTRGQQVTLSCSPISGHRSVSWYQQTPGQGLQFLFEYFSETQRNKGNFPGRFSGRQFSNSRSEMNVSTLELGDSALYLCASSSQGNEKLFFGSGTQLSVL.

CDR3 DNA sequence: TGTGCCAGCATGAGACAGGGAGGCTCTGGAAACACCATATATTTT. Translating it yields CASMRQGGSGNTIYF. The chain combines TRBV6-5 with TRBJ1-3; 7 bases are a match to TRBD1. This CDR3 contains 15 residues. V shed 7 bases, J shed 0 bases, and the junction held 6 bases outside the gene matches. The germline CDR1 and CDR2 sequences are MNHEY and SVGAGI.

The CDR3 DNA reads as TGCGCCAGCAGCCAAAGTTCCGGCAGGGATGGTTACGAGCAGTACTTC. Its protein is CASSQSSGRDGYEQYF. The rearrangement uses TRBV4-1 and TRBJ2-7, with D perhaps TRBD1 (5 bases). V was pared by 2 bases and J by 4 bases, with 18 bases between. Germline V lookup: CDR1 MGHRA, CDR2 YSYEKL. The length of the CDR3 is 16 residues.

The CDR3 DNA reads TGTGCCAGCAGTTACGGGAGGGACGAGCAGTACTTC. Amino acids: CASSYGRDEQYF. The V and J genes are TRBV6-6 and TRBJ2-7; 7 nucleotides match TRBD2. The CDR3 extends over 12 amino acids. Unmatched junction bases numbered 0, after V lost 2 bases and J lost 5 bases. The germline V gene has CDR1 MNHNY and CDR2 SVGAGI (reference sequence).

The rearrangement uses TRBV10-3 and TRBJ2-7; 7 nucleotides line up with TRBD1. V lost 10 bases and J lost 3; bases outside the gene matches: 12. The CDR3 has 14 amino acids. Germline loops: CDR1 ENHRY, CDR2 SYGVKD. CDR3 loop: CATTPGTEDYEQYF. The CDR3 bases are TGTGCCACCACCCCCGGGACAGAAGACTACGAGCAGTACTTC.

The V and J genes are TRBV5-4 and TRBJ2-6; D call uncertain. This CDR3 has 15 residues. V was pared by 1 base and J by 1 base, with 6 bases between. Germline V gene lookup returns CDR1 SGHNT and CDR2 YYREEE (reference sequence). The CDR3 DNA reads TGTGCCAGCAGCTTGCGTACATCTGGGGCCAACGTCCTGACTTTC. Its translation: CASSLRTSGANVLTF.

The chain couples TRBV6-5 to TRBJ1-2; maybe TRBD1 (6 bases). Between the trimmed V and J ends, which lost 0 bases and 0 bases, there was a span of 11 bases. The CDR3 loop spans 16 amino acids. Germline V gene data show CDR1 as MNHEY and CDR2 as SVGAGI. The CDR3, as DNA: TGTGCCAGCAGTTACTCGGGCGGGGGCGCTAACTATGGCTACACCTTC. It specifies CASSYSGGGANYGYTF.

This chain joins TRBV6-1 and TRBJ2-1; D uncertain. V lost 0 bases to trimming and J lost 0 bases, with 3 bases between them. Germline V CDR1 and CDR2: MNHNS, SASEGT. The CDR3 extends over 14 amino acids. The CDR3, as DNA: TGTGCCAGCAGTGAAGCCGGCTCCTACAATGAGCAGTTCTTC. Its protein is CASSEAGSYNEQFF.

The chain uses TRBV7-9 and TRBJ1-1, with a possible D match to TRBD1 (6 bases). CDR3 length: 15 amino acids. Per germline, CDR1 SEHNR and CDR2 FQNEAQ (reference sequence). V lost 5 bases and J lost 1, with 14 bases in between. CDR3 loop: CASSPGGGRNTEAFF. For the CDR3, the DNA is TGTGCCAGCAGCCCGGGAGGGGGTAGGAACACTGAAGCTTTCTTT.